A single sample gave rise to the 31 T cell receptor beta chains below, sequenced in a study of identical twins. TCRdb re-derived calls from the 5' RACE reads in MiXCR, one entry per CDR3 protein. The table has about 690,000 distinct CDR3 sequences, roughly 20% seen once; the top ten hold 4.3%. This same sample was also part of a study on T cells expressing NK-cell markers.

What was sequenced was PBMCs. These receptors came from a young woman in good health.

The chain uses TRBV20-1 and TRBJ2-1; 11 nucleotides align to TRBD2. Germline lookup yields CDR1 DFQATT and CDR2 SNEGSKA (reference sequence). The CDR3 consists of 15 residues. Losses at the gene ends were 6 bases for V and 5 bases for J; bases not matched to a gene: 9. The CDR3 protein is CSAWDLAGGHNEQFF. The CDR3 DNA reads as TGCAGTGCCTGGGACCTAGCGGGGGGTCACAATGAGCAGTTCTTC.

This clonotype has more than one count but fewer than ten. The CDR3 bases are TGCAGTGTCCCGACTAGCGGGGGGGAGGATACGCAGTATTTT. This gives the protein CSVPTSGGEDTQYF. The J gene is TRBJ2-3, the V gene TRBV20-1, with 14 bases aligning to TRBD2. The germline V gene has CDR1 DFQATT and CDR2 SNEGSKA (reference sequence). The junction had 6 bases not matched to a gene; V was cut back by 7 bases and J by 6 bases. This CDR3 has 14 residues.

The chain joins TRBV18 to TRBJ2-3; D call uncertain. This CDR3 contains 13 residues. CDR1 and CDR2 (germline): KGHSH, LQKENI. V lost 3 bases, J lost 4 bases, and 8 bases lay in between. For the CDR3, the DNA is TGTGCCAGCTCACCTCTAGGGCCAGATACGCAGTATTTT. Its protein product is CASSPLGPDTQYF.

A word on this clonotype: Since no conserved phenylalanine or tryptophan closes the CDR3, a read error is the likely cause. The V gene is TRBV7-2, the J gene TRBJ2-3; no reliable D call. Germline assignment: CDR1 SGHTA and CDR2 FQGNSA. The CDR3 runs to 15 residues. Trimming shortened V by 5 bases and J by 0 bases, and 12 bases separated the two germline ends. The DNA of the CDR3 is TGTGCCAGCAGCCGGGCGGTCGGCAGCACAGATACGCAGTATTGT. Translated: CASSRAVGSTDTQYC.

There are a few counts of this clonotype. V is TRBV3-1 and J is TRBJ2-1; 7 bases agree with TRBD2. Germline V gene sequence: CDR1 LGHDT, CDR2 YNNKEL (reference sequence). The CDR3 covers 16 residues. With V trimmed by 0 bases and J by 7 bases, 9 bases remained unmatched. The CDR3 nucleotides read TGTGCCAGCAGCCAAGAACGGTGGGTTAGCGGGAATGAGCAGTTCTTC. It translates to CASSQERWVSGNEQFF.

This chain joins TRBV12-3 or TRBV12-4 and TRBJ1-5, with 8 bases matching TRBD1. The CDR3 runs to 14 residues. The V and J ends lost 4 bases and 6 bases, in that order; junction bases with no gene match: 5. This CDR3 is CASSYTGGAQPQHF. CDR3 in DNA: TGTGCCAGCAGTTACACAGGGGGAGCTCAGCCCCAGCATTTT.

The chain carries TRBV12-3 or TRBV12-4 and TRBJ2-5; D possibly corresponds to TRBD1 (5 bases). The germline V and J ends were trimmed by 8 bases and 4 bases, with 14 bases remaining between them. The CDR3 length is 13 residues. CDR3 sequence reads: CASQGRPPETQYF. The CDR3 region has the DNA TGTGCCAGCCAGGGCAGGCCCCCAGAGACCCAGTACTTC.

The chain links TRBV24-1 to TRBJ2-3; no clear D gene. This CDR3 comprises 13 residues. Deletions cut 9 bases from V and 2 bases from J, with 11 bases between. Germline V lookup: CDR1 KGHDR, CDR2 SFDVKD. In DNA form, the CDR3 reads TGTGCCACCTTAAGCAACCACACAGATACGCAGTATTTT. Protein product: CATLSNHTDTQYF.

The rearrangement links TRBV20-1 to TRBJ2-5; 10 bases agree with TRBD1. From germline, CDR1 is DFQATT and CDR2 SNEGSKA (reference sequence). The CDR3 totals 16 residues. Trimming at V came to 1 base and at J to 5 bases, leaving 10 bases not matched to a gene. CDR3 protein: CSARGSDRGLQETQYF. The CDR3 DNA follows: TGCAGTGCTAGAGGATCAGACAGGGGGCTTCAGGAGACCCAGTACTTC.

This clonotype was seen many times. V and J are TRBV12-3 or TRBV12-4 and TRBJ2-3; D is unresolved. V dropped 10 bases and J dropped 6 bases, with 11 bases sitting between them. The CDR3 is 11 amino acids. The CDR3 bases are TGTGCCACAAAATTGGGGGATACGCAGTATTTT. This translates into CATKLGDTQYF.

The CDR3 region has the DNA TGCAGTGCTAGAGAAACACCTAAGGGGGAGACCCAGTACTTC. Translation: CSARETPKGETQYF. The chain employs TRBV20-1 and TRBJ2-5, with TRBD1 as a possible D gene (5 bases). Per the germline V gene, CDR1 is DFQATT and CDR2 is SNEGSKA (reference sequence). The CDR3 extends over 14 amino acids. Trimming pared 0 bases from V and 5 bases from J, leaving 13 bases between.

V is TRBV20-1 and J is TRBJ2-7; 7 bases fit TRBD1. V shed 6 bases, J shed 5 bases, and the junction held 10 bases outside the gene matches. The germline gives CDR1 DFQATT, CDR2 SNEGSKA (reference sequence). The CDR3 length is 13 residues. The CDR3 reads CSASHRGSDEQYF. CDR3 sequence (DNA): TGCAGTGCCAGCCACAGGGGTTCGGACGAGCAGTACTTC.

This clonotype was counted between two and nine times. The chain is built from TRBV12-3 or TRBV12-4 and TRBJ2-3, with a possible D match to TRBD2 (7 bases). CDR3 length: 16 amino acids. Trimming cost V 6 bases and J 3 bases, with 19 bases left between them. Here the CDR3 reads CASSPRGGAGTDTQYF. The CDR3 region has the DNA TGTGCCAGCAGCCCACGAGGGGGGGCCGGAACAGATACGCAGTATTTT.

This clonotype was seen a few times. The chain joins TRBV20-1 to TRBJ2-1; 8 bases are shared with TRBD2. This CDR3 comprises 17 residues. CDR1 DFQATT and CDR2 SNEGSKA come from the germline V gene (reference sequence). Trimming at V came to 3 bases and at J to 4 bases, leaving 14 bases not matched to a gene. The CDR3 protein is CSASLRSGGRPYNEQFF. CDR3 DNA sequence: TGCAGTGCTAGTCTGAGGAGCGGGGGCCGACCATACAATGAGCAGTTCTTC.

This chain connects TRBV7-9 to TRBJ2-7; the D is unclear. The CDR3 contains 16 residues. Germline lookup yields CDR1 SEHNR and CDR2 FQNEAQ (reference sequence). V lost 4 bases and J 1 base, leaving 17 bases between the germline ends. The CDR3 protein is CASSSPVASVSYEQYF. The CDR3 coding sequence is TGTGCCAGCAGCTCCCCGGTGGCGAGCGTTTCCTACGAGCAGTACTTC.

This clonotype was picked up a small number of times. The rearrangement links TRBV6-5 to TRBJ2-5; 9 nucleotides match TRBD2. V gave up 5 bases and J gave up 13 bases; unmatched junction bases: 5. The CDR3 has 11 residues. Germline CDR1 is MNHEY and CDR2 is SVGAGI. The CDR3 sequence: CASSPGTSWYF. The CDR3, as DNA: TGTGCCAGCAGTCCGGGGACTAGCTGGTACTTC.

V gene TRBV10-3 combines with J gene TRBJ1-1; D may be TRBD1 (5 bases). Per germline, CDR1 ENHRY and CDR2 SYGVKD. V was cut by 1 base and J by 7 bases, with 7 bases left in between. The CDR3 runs to 12 residues. CDR3 DNA: TGTGCCATCAGTGAGTGGGGGGTTGAAGCTTTCTTT. Encoded protein: CAISEWGVEAFF.

The V and J genes are TRBV7-2 and TRBJ2-1; the match to TRBD2 covers 12 bases. This CDR3 contains 17 residues. Germline V gene data show CDR1 as SGHTA and CDR2 as FQGNSA. With V trimmed by 5 bases and J by 4 bases, 9 bases remained unmatched. In DNA, the CDR3 is TGTGCCAGCAGCCTCTGGACTAGCGGGATTGGGTACAATGAGCAGTTCTTC. This codes for CASSLWTSGIGYNEQFF.

The table lists this clonotype with a few counts. This sequence joins TRBV7-2 and TRBJ2-7, with D unclear. The CDR3 sequence is 15 residues long. Trimming pared 6 bases from V and 2 bases from J, leaving 17 bases between. Germline assignment: CDR1 SGHTA and CDR2 FQGNSA. For the CDR3, the DNA is TGTGCCAGCAGGCAAAGCGTGGGGAAAGCCTACGAGCAGTACTTC. Translated: CASRQSVGKAYEQYF.

The CDR3 region has the DNA TGTGCCAGCAGCTTATTTGGTAGGACAGGGGGAACGGAGACCCAGTACTTC. It is translated as CASSLFGRTGGTETQYF. V gene TRBV7-9 combines with J gene TRBJ2-5; TRBD1 agrees at 10 bases. The CDR3 sequence is 17 residues long. The V segment lost 2 bases and the J segment 5 bases; nucleotides outside the gene matches: 11. CDR1 SEHNR and CDR2 FQNEAQ come from the germline V gene (reference sequence).

This clonotype was detected a few times. The V gene is TRBV7-2, the J gene TRBJ2-7, with 7 bases identical to TRBD1. This CDR3 is built from 13 residues. Trimming at V came to 5 bases and at J to 6 bases, leaving 7 bases not matched to a gene. Germline V gene lookup returns CDR1 SGHTA and CDR2 FQGNSA. Here the CDR3 reads CASSRWDRAEQYF. CDR3 DNA: TGTGCCAGCAGCCGTTGGGACAGAGCCGAGCAGTACTTC.

This clonotype was counted only a few times. The chain links TRBV6-2 or TRBV6-3 to TRBJ2-2, with D possibly matching TRBD1 (5 bases). Per germline, CDR1 MNHEY and CDR2 SVGEGT. The V end lost 2 bases, the J end lost 5 bases, and 15 bases lay between the germline ends. The CDR3 length is 16 residues. CDR3 DNA: TGTGCCAGCAGTTACCGTCCAGGGTACGAAACCGGGGAGCTGTTTTTT. Protein sequence: CASSYRPGYETGELFF.

This clonotype came up a few times. The V gene is TRBV12-3 or TRBV12-4, the J gene TRBJ2-7, with 10 bases fitting TRBD1. The ends lost 4 bases at V and 3 bases at J; junction bases unmatched: 6. This CDR3 spans 15 amino acids. CDR3 residues: CASSSRDRGHYEQYF. CDR3 DNA sequence: TGTGCCAGCAGTTCCCGGGACAGGGGCCACTACGAGCAGTACTTC.

The chain carries TRBV7-8 and TRBJ1-4, with 7 bases aligning to TRBD1. The germline V gene encodes CDR1 SGHVS and CDR2 FQNEAQ. The CDR3 runs 15 residues. V shed 2 bases and J 8 bases; nucleotides not matched to a gene: 8. CDR3 loop: CASSLREGAREKLFF. CDR3 bases: TGTGCCAGCAGCTTACGAGAGGGGGCGAGGGAAAAACTGTTTTTT.

In DNA form, the CDR3 reads TGCGCCAGCAGCTTGGACACGCCGAGCACCGGGGAGCTGTTTTTT. This sequence encodes CASSLDTPSTGELFF. This rearrangement joins TRBV5-1 to TRBJ2-2; no reliable D call. The CDR3 has 15 amino acids. V gave up 0 bases and J gave up 4 bases, with 10 bases separating them. Germline-derived CDR1 and CDR2 are SGHRS and YFSETQ.

This clonotype has just a few counts. The chain links TRBV24-1 to TRBJ2-1; 8 nucleotides align to TRBD2. The CDR3 runs 17 residues. Germline V gives CDR1 KGHDR, CDR2 SFDVKD. With V trimmed by 3 bases and J by 10 bases, 16 bases remained unmatched. CDR3: CATSDGDGSGAFKEQFF. The CDR3 coding sequence is TGTGCCACCAGTGATGGGGACGGTAGCGGGGCCTTTAAAGAGCAGTTCTTC.

This clonotype was recorded a few times. The rearrangement joins TRBV6-1 to TRBJ2-1; D uncertain. Trimming cost V 11 bases and J 7 bases, with 21 bases left between them. Germline V lookup: CDR1 MNHNS, CDR2 SASEGT. CDR3 length: 14 residues. The chain's CDR3 is CACSVVGQRNEQFF. The CDR3 coding sequence is TGTGCCTGTTCCGTGGTAGGCCAACGAAATGAGCAGTTCTTC.

The V gene is TRBV6-5, the J gene TRBJ1-2, with TRBD1 matching over 8 bases. The CDR3 has 14 residues. The V gene's germline CDR1 is MNHEY and CDR2 SVGAGI. V dropped 4 bases and J dropped 6; count of bases not matched to a gene: 7. CDR3 sequence: CASSFKTGENGYTF. CDR3 bases: TGTGCCAGCAGTTTCAAGACAGGGGAGAATGGCTACACCTTC.

CDR3 coding DNA: TGTGCCAGCAGCTCCCCCGGGCGGGCCCAAGAGACCCAGTACTTC. It codes for CASSSPGRAQETQYF. V is TRBV5-6 and J is TRBJ2-5; D is perhaps TRBD2 (5 bases). The CDR3 is made up of 15 amino acids. Germline V gene lookup returns CDR1 SGHDT and CDR2 YYEEEE. Trimming removed 3 bases from V and 1 base from J, with 13 bases in between.

This chain connects TRBV3-1 to TRBJ2-5; TRBD1 matches 9 bases. V lost 4 bases, J lost 5 bases, and 8 bases stayed unmatched. This CDR3 contains 15 residues. Germline V gives CDR1 LGHDT, CDR2 YNNKEL (reference sequence). CDR3 in amino acids: CASSPRRTGEETQYF. In DNA, the CDR3 is TGTGCCAGCAGCCCTCGCCGGACAGGGGAGGAGACCCAGTACTTC.

This clonotype was observed a handful of times. The chain combines TRBV2 with TRBJ1-1; D is unresolved. Germline lookup yields CDR1 SNHLY and CDR2 FYNNEI. The CDR3 is made up of 15 amino acids. With 5 bases removed from V and 2 bases from J, the gap between germline ends came to 15 bases. CDR3 nucleotide sequence: TGTGCCAGCAGTTGGCGTCCTGCGGGCAACACTGAAGCTTTCTTT. Amino acid sequence: CASSWRPAGNTEAFF.